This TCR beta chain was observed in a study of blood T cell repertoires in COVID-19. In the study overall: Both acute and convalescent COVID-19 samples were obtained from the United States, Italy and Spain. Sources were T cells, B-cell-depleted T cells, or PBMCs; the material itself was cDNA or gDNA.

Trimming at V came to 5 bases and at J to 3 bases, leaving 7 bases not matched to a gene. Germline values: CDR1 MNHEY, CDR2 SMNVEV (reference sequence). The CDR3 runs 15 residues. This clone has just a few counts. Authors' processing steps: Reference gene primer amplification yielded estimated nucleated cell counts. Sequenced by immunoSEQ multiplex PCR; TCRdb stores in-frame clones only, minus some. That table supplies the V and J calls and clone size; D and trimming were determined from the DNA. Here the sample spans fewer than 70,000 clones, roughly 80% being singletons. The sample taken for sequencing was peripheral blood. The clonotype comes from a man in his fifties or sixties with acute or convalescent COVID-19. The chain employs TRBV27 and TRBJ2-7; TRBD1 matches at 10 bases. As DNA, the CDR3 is TGTGCCAGCAGTACTGGGACAGGGGACGTCTACGAGCAGTACTTC. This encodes CASSTGTGDVYEQYF.